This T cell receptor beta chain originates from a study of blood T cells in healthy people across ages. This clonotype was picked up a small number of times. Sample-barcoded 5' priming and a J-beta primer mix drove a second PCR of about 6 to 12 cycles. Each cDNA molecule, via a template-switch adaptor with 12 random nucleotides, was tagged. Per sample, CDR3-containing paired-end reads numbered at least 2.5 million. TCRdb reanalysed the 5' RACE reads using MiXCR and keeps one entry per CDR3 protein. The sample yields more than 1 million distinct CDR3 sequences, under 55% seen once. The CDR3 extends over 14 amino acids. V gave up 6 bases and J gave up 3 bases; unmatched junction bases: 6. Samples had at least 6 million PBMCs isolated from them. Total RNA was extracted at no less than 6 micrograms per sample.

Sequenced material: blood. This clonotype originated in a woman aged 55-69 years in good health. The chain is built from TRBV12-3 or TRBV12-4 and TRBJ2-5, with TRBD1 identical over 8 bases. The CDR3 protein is CASSTSDREETQYF. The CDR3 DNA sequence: TGTGCCAGCAGCACCTCGGACAGGGAAGAGACCCAGTACTTC.